This T cell receptor beta chain was captured in a study of human T cells and chemical hapten exposure. Overall study results and limits: The study found expanded TCRs formed significantly more large CDR3 similarity clusters than controls.

One entry per CDR3 protein results from TCRdb running MiXCR on the RACE reads. The table lists some 70,000 distinct CDR3 sequences, about a tenth of them singletons. Germline CDR1 and CDR2: DFQATT and SNEGSKA (reference sequence). The V end was cut by 0 bases, the J end by 2 bases, with 10 bases between. The CDR3 is 14 residues long. This clonotype was recorded a few times. Its antigen is still unknown. Documented time point: pre-sensitization, week 0. Treatment of the sample: therapeutic diphenylcyclopropenone sensitization with weekly scalp DPC. The TCR was taken from a woman aged 50 to 60 with alopecia areata. Some clones in this sample may be carry-over from other donors' samples. The chain joins TRBV20-1 to TRBJ2-5; D remains ambiguous. Specimen: whole blood, collected in connection with sensitization to the hapten diphenylcyclopropenone (DPC). CDR3 DNA sequence: TGCAGTGCTAGAGATCCACAGACACAAGAGACCCAGTACTTC. This sequence encodes CSARDPQTQETQYF.